Listed below are T cell receptor beta chains from one sample, sequenced in a study of blood T cell repertoires in COVID-19. Some clones are missing from TCRdb's copy, which holds only in-frame ones; the method was immunoSEQ multiplex PCR. The sample holds some 250,000 clones, 85% to 90% seen once. Sample: PBMCs or T cells enriched from blood (not recorded which). The receptor source for this set is a woman in her twenties or thirties with acute COVID-19. The CDR3 runs from the conserved cysteine through the conserved F or W. D genes are given only for firm matches. Clone size is not always given. Where it is, it says once, few, many or a class for expanded clones.

j_call: TRBJ2-7
v_call: TRBV5-1
d_call: TRBD1
clone_size: NA
cdr3_aa: CASSLAGTGLYEQYF
cdr3_nt: TGCGCCAGCAGCTTGGCCGGGACAGGGCTCTACGAGCAGTACTTC

j_call: TRBJ2-3
v_call: TRBV2
d_call: NA
clone_size: NA
cdr3_aa: CASTAGWRSVTDTQYF
cdr3_nt: TGTGCCAGCACGGCAGGGTGGAGAAGCGTCACAGATACGCAGTATTTT

j_call: TRBJ2-7
v_call: TRBV20-1
d_call: NA
clone_size: NA
cdr3_aa: CSASESPYEQYF
cdr3_nt: TGCAGTGCTAGTGAGAGTCCCTACGAGCAGTACTTC

j_call: TRBJ1-5
v_call: TRBV27
d_call: NA
clone_size: NA
cdr3_aa: CASSIGEGSRNQPQHF
cdr3_nt: TGTGCCAGCAGTATAGGGGAAGGGTCGCGCAATCAGCCCCAGCATTTT

j_call: TRBJ2-3
v_call: TRBV9
d_call: NA
clone_size: NA
cdr3_aa: CASSARPLSGSTDTQYF
cdr3_nt: TGTGCCAGCAGCGCCCGCCCCCTCTCAGGGAGCACAGATACGCAGTATTTT

j_call: TRBJ1-5
v_call: TRBV11-1
d_call: NA
clone_size: NA
cdr3_aa: CASSLVSGGPNQPQHF
cdr3_nt: TGTGCCAGCAGCTTAGTCTCCGGGGGGCCTAATCAGCCCCAGCATTTT

j_call: TRBJ2-7
v_call: TRBV7-2
d_call: NA
clone_size: NA
cdr3_aa: CASSLAREGWEQYF
cdr3_nt: TGTGCCAGCAGCTTAGCGCGTGAGGGTTGGGAGCAGTACTTC

j_call: TRBJ1-4
v_call: TRBV4-3
d_call: NA
clone_size: NA
cdr3_aa: CASSHSRDSTNEKLFF
cdr3_nt: TGCGCCAGCAGCCACAGCCGGGACTCAACTAATGAAAAACTGTTTTTT

j_call: TRBJ1-2
v_call: TRBV4-1
d_call: NA
clone_size: NA
cdr3_aa: CASSQEQGRGYGYTF
cdr3_nt: TGCGCCAGCAGCCAAGAACAGGGCAGGGGCTATGGCTACACCTTC

j_call: TRBJ1-6
v_call: TRBV6-5
d_call: NA
clone_size: NA
cdr3_aa: CASSYSLVASPLHF
cdr3_nt: TGTGCCAGCAGTTACTCGTTGGTAGCCTCACCCCTCCACTTT

j_call: TRBJ1-1
v_call: TRBV4-1
d_call: TRBD1
clone_size: NA
cdr3_aa: CASSQETGWVPEAFF
cdr3_nt: TGCGCCAGCAGCCAAGAGACAGGGTGGGTCCCTGAAGCTTTCTTT

j_call: TRBJ2-3
v_call: TRBV18
d_call: NA
clone_size: NA
cdr3_aa: CASSSGIPSSTDTQYF
cdr3_nt: TGTGCCAGCTCTTCAGGGATCCCATCTAGCACAGATACGCAGTATTTT

j_call: TRBJ2-1
v_call: TRBV4-1
d_call: NA
clone_size: once
cdr3_aa: CASSQGPSGSYNEQFF
cdr3_nt: TGCGCCAGCAGCCAAGGGCCCTCGGGGTCTTACAATGAGCAGTTCTTC

j_call: TRBJ1-1
v_call: TRBV6-2/TRBV6-3
d_call: NA
clone_size: NA
cdr3_aa: CASSYPYGANTEAFF
cdr3_nt: TGTGCCAGCAGTTACCCCTATGGGGCGAACACTGAAGCTTTCTTT

j_call: TRBJ1-1
v_call: TRBV7-9
d_call: NA
clone_size: NA
cdr3_aa: CASSFEQGNTEAFF
cdr3_nt: TGTGCCAGCAGCTTTGAACAGGGGAACACTGAAGCTTTCTTT

j_call: TRBJ2-1
v_call: TRBV20-1
d_call: NA
clone_size: NA
cdr3_aa: CSGPKGDEQFF
cdr3_nt: TGCAGTGGCCCCAAGGGGGATGAGCAGTTCTTC